The 2 T cell receptor beta chains below come from one sample, sequenced in a study of cytomegalovirus exposure and HLA in healthy donors. In the PCR, 60 Vbeta and 13 Jbeta primers were used. Clones were read by immunoSEQ multiplex PCR, and TCRdb kept only the in-frame ones, dropping some. The table has 100,000 to 150,000 clones, roughly four fifths seen once. Sequencing used PBMCs. The source is a man aged 45-65 years in good health and CMV-seronegative.

The rearrangement uses TRBV27 and TRBJ2-7; possibly TRBD2 for D (6 bases). CDR1 and CDR2 from the germline V gene are MNHEY and SMNVEV (reference sequence). V gave up 3 bases and J gave up 0 bases, with 12 bases separating them. The CDR3 covers 15 residues. DNA for the CDR3: TGTGCCAGCAGTTTCGGACTACTCTCCTCCTACGAGCAGTACTTC. Residues: CASSFGLLSSYEQYF.

The chain employs TRBV5-1 and TRBJ2-6; 9 nucleotides match TRBD1. The CDR3 runs to 18 residues. Germline-derived CDR1 and CDR2 are SGHRS and YFSETQ. V gave up 1 base and J gave up 3 bases; unmatched junction bases: 8. CDR3 in amino acids: CASSLTGGTVLGANVLTF. The CDR3 DNA reads as TGCGCCAGCAGCTTGACAGGGGGCACAGTCCTTGGGGCCAACGTCCTGACTTTC.